These 21 T cell receptor beta chains came from one sample sequenced in a study of beta chain features in type 1 diabetes. Expressed TCRB transcripts were sequenced, since all the RNA that had been isolated was reverse transcribed. The protocol was immunoSEQ multiplex PCR, while the TCRdb copy is restricted to in-frame clones and leaves out a portion. The sample holds under 850,000 clones; 10% to 15% are singletons and the top ten take approximately 0.02%. Overall study results and limits: When Type 1 diabetes patients were examined, their TCRB CDR3s proved moderately but significantly shorter in all four CD4+ subsets.

No antigen has been assigned to these receptors. Sequencing used naive CD4+ T cells from blood. These receptors all come from a man aged 18 to 35 with type 1 diabetes.

The chain is built from TRBV9 and TRBJ1-3; TRBD1 is a possible D gene (5 bases). The germline gives CDR1 SGDLS, CDR2 YYNGEE. This CDR3 is built from 16 residues. Trimming removed 1 base from V and 4 bases from J, with 15 bases in between. The CDR3 sequence is CASSVSTGAGGNTIYF. The CDR3 DNA reads TGTGCCAGCAGCGTAAGCACAGGCGCGGGAGGAAACACCATATATTTT.

A word on this clone: The same CDR3 also results from other DNA sequences found in this sample. The chain carries TRBV30 and TRBJ1-4; 8 bases line up with TRBD1. CDR3 length: 14 residues. CDR1 and CDR2 from the germline V gene are GTSNPN and SVGIG (reference sequence). The V segment lost 2 bases and the J segment 8 bases; nucleotides outside the gene matches: 7. CDR3 amino acids: CAWSRDRGGEKLFF. DNA of the CDR3: TGTGCCTGGAGTAGAGACAGGGGTGGCGAAAAACTGTTTTTT.

There are a few counts of this clone. The CDR3, as DNA: TGTGCCAGCAGCTTAGTACACGCCTTCACAGGCGCTGGGGAAAAACTGTTTTTT. This gives the protein CASSLVHAFTGAGEKLFF. The chain employs TRBV7-8 and TRBJ1-4, with D perhaps TRBD1 (5 bases). This CDR3 contains 18 residues. Trimming cost V 1 base and J 8 bases, with 23 bases left between them. The germline CDR1 and CDR2 sequences are SGHVS and FQNEAQ.

This clone was detected only a few times. The V gene is TRBV21-1, the J gene TRBJ1-6. TRBV21-1 is an annotated pseudogene. The CDR3 runs 9 residues. In DNA, the CDR3 is TGTGCCAGCAACCCGTACCTCCACTTT. It is translated as CASNPYLHF.

This chain uses TRBV18 with TRBJ2-4; 7 nucleotides agree with TRBD1. The length of the CDR3 is 16 residues. Trimming at V came to 6 bases and at J to 9 bases, leaving 17 bases not matched to a gene. Looked up from germline, CDR1 is KGHSH and CDR2 is LQKENI. The chain's CDR3 is CASSPDRAGISGIQYF. Here the CDR3 DNA reads TGTGCCAGCTCCCCCGACAGGGCCGGAATAAGTGGCATTCAGTACTTC.

Of note for this clone: The same CDR3 can be traced to other DNA sequences in this sample. The chain is built from TRBV7-2 and TRBJ2-2; D gene uncertain. The V end was cut by 5 bases, the J end by 3 bases, with 4 bases between. CDR1 is SGHTA, CDR2 FQGNSA, per germline. CDR3 size: 12 residues. In DNA form, the CDR3 reads TGTGCCAGCAGCCGTTACACCGGGGAGCTGTTTTTT. It yields the protein CASSRYTGELFF.

This clone was observed a handful of times. The V call is TRBV28, the J call TRBJ2-7; D unclear. CDR3 length equals 11 residues. The germline V gene encodes CDR1 MDHEN and CDR2 SYDVKM. V lost 5 bases and J 9 bases, leaving 11 bases between the germline ends. In DNA form, the CDR3 reads TGTGCCAGCAGTCCCTCTAGGGTGCAGTACTTC. Translated, it gives CASSPSRVQYF.

CDR3: CASSPRTGSKGYTF. CDR3 bases: TGTGCCAGCAGTCCAAGGACAGGGTCTAAAGGCTACACCTTC. The chain is built from TRBV6-5 and TRBJ1-2; 8 bases are shared with TRBD1. Germline CDR1 reads MNHEY; CDR2 reads SVGAGI. Unmatched junction bases numbered 10, after V lost 5 bases and J lost 8 bases. This CDR3 contains 14 residues.

This clone was seen only a few times. V and J are TRBV7-2 and TRBJ1-3; unclear D gene. V was cut by 4 bases and J by 2 bases, with 9 bases left in between. Germline V gene lookup returns CDR1 SGHTA and CDR2 FQGNSA. This CDR3 contains 14 residues. DNA of the CDR3: TGTGCCAGCAGCTCCGACGGGACTGGAAACACCATATATTTT. This gives the protein CASSSDGTGNTIYF. The full variable domain, its missing parts supplied by reference TRBV7-2 and TRBJ1-3, is GAGVSQSPSNKVTEKGKDVELRCDPISGHTALYWYRQSLGQGLEFLIYFQGNSAPDKSGLPSDRFSAERTGGSVSTLTIQRTQQEDSAVYLCASSSDGTGNTIYFGEGSWLTVV.

This clone was found a few times. Other DNA sequences within the sample encode an identical CDR3. The V gene is TRBV28, the J gene TRBJ2-5; D remains unclear. The length of the CDR3 is 10 residues. V was trimmed by 6 bases and J by 7 bases, leaving 6 bases between them. Germline V gene sequence: CDR1 MDHEN, CDR2 SYDVKM. As DNA, the CDR3 is TGTGCCAGCAGCAGAGGGACCCAGTACTTC. Translation: CASSRGTQYF. The variable domain in full, completed from reference TRBV28 and TRBJ2-5, reads DVKVTQSSRYLVKRTGEKVFLECVQDMDHENMFWYRQDPGLGLRLIYFSYDVKMKEKGDIPEGYSVSREKKERFSLILESASTNQTSMYLCASSRGTQYFGPGTRLLVL.

This clone showed up just a few times. The sample contains more than one DNA sequence encoding this CDR3. The V call is TRBV30, the J call TRBJ2-5; D may match TRBD1 or TRBD2 (5 bases each). CDR3 length: 13 residues. Per the germline V gene, CDR1 is GTSNPN and CDR2 is SVGIG (reference sequence). Between the trimmed V and J ends, which lost 0 bases and 1 base, there was a span of 6 bases. CDR3 nucleotide sequence: TGTGCCTGGAGTGTAGGGACCCAAGAGACCCAGTACTTC. Residues: CAWSVGTQETQYF.

This clone was counted only a few times. This sequence joins TRBV19 and TRBJ2-3; D possibly uses TRBD1 or TRBD2 (5 bases each). The CDR3 spans 15 residues. The V and J ends lost 7 bases and 6 bases respectively, with 20 bases between them. The germline V gene has CDR1 LNHDA and CDR2 SQIVND (reference sequence). CDR3 residues: CASTQIGDPPDTQYF. CDR3 nucleotide sequence: TGTGCCAGTACCCAAATTGGGGACCCCCCGGATACGCAGTATTTT. Variable domain in full (rest from reference TRBV19 and TRBJ2-3): DGGITQSPKYLFRKEGQNVTLSCEQNLNHDAMYWYRQDPGQGLRLIYYSQIVNDFQKGDIAEGYSVSREKKESFPLTVTSAQKNPTAFYLCASTQIGDPPDTQYFGPGTRLTVL.

This chain links TRBV29-1 with TRBJ1-3; D ambiguous. The germline gives CDR1 SQVTM, CDR2 ANQGSEA. The CDR3 has 11 residues. Between the trimmed V and J ends, which lost 7 bases and 3 bases, there was a span of 7 bases. CDR3 sequence reads: CSAWGGNTIYF. In DNA form, the CDR3 reads TGCAGCGCCTGGGGTGGAAACACCATATATTTT.

V and J are TRBV6-1 and TRBJ1-2, with a possible D match to TRBD1 (5 bases). The CDR3 runs to 14 residues. The germline V and J ends were trimmed by 8 bases and 0 bases, with 13 bases remaining between them. CDR1 is MNHNS, CDR2 SASEGT, per germline. CDR3 in DNA: TGTGCCAGCGAAGACAGTTCAACTAACTATGGCTACACCTTC. This gives the protein CASEDSSTNYGYTF.

The CDR3 is CASSLARGGLQETQYF. As DNA, the CDR3 is TGTGCCAGCAGCTTGGCCCGAGGGGGATTACAAGAGACCCAGTACTTC. The chain recombines TRBV5-6 with TRBJ2-5; tentatively, D is TRBD1 (6 bases). The length of the CDR3 is 16 residues. Trimming shortened V by 0 bases and J by 2 bases, and 14 bases separated the two germline ends. CDR1 is SGHDT and CDR2 is YYEEEE in the germline V gene.

This clone turned up a few times. This chain connects TRBV10-3 to TRBJ2-3; tentatively, D is TRBD1 (6 bases). The V gene's germline CDR1 is ENHRY and CDR2 SYGVKD. Trimming removed 4 bases from V and 0 bases from J, with 8 bases in between. This CDR3 contains 14 residues. CDR3 sequence: CAISVGQSTDTQYF. The CDR3 DNA is TGTGCCATCAGTGTCGGACAGAGCACAGATACGCAGTATTTT.

This clone was observed a handful of times. The chain has TRBV5-1 and TRBJ2-1; 11 positions agree with TRBD2. This CDR3 contains 16 residues. Germline V gene data show CDR1 as SGHRS and CDR2 as YFSETQ. J lost 6 bases, V lost 0 bases, and 5 bases had no gene match. CDR3 nucleotides: TGCGCCAGCAGCTTGGGGGTCGGGACTAGCGGCAATGAGCAGTTCTTC. This encodes CASSLGVGTSGNEQFF. Full variable domain (rest looked up from reference TRBV5-1 and TRBJ2-1): KAGVTQTPRYLIKTRGQQVTLSCSPISGHRSVSWYQQTPGQGLQFLFEYFSETQRNKGNFPGRFSGRQFSNSRSEMNVSTLELGDSALYLCASSLGVGTSGNEQFFGPGTRLTVL.

The V gene is TRBV6-6, the J gene TRBJ1-5; D gene ambiguous. V shed 6 bases and J shed 3 bases, with 6 bases lying between them. The length of the CDR3 is 12 residues. Germline-derived CDR1 and CDR2 are MNHNY and SVGAGI (reference sequence). This CDR3 is CASSTNNQPQHF. The CDR3 region has the DNA TGTGCCAGCAGCACAAACAATCAGCCCCAGCATTTT.

The chain employs TRBV6-1 and TRBJ1-5, with TRBD1 identical over 10 bases. V gave up 4 bases and J gave up 3 bases; unmatched junction bases: 6. The CDR3 has 16 amino acids. Germline V lookup: CDR1 MNHNS, CDR2 SASEGT. The CDR3 loop reads CASSVTGTGVNQPQHF. DNA for the CDR3: TGTGCCAGCAGTGTGACCGGGACAGGGGTCAATCAGCCCCAGCATTTT.

On this clone itself: The sample holds other DNA sequences that translate to the same CDR3. The chain couples TRBV6-5 to TRBJ1-1; D gene ambiguous. The CDR3 is made up of 14 amino acids. The germline V gene has CDR1 MNHEY and CDR2 SVGAGI. Trimming stripped 0 bases from V and 5 bases from J, with 10 bases between. The CDR3 nucleotides are TGTGCCAGCAGTTACTCGGGTGGAGAGACTGAAGCTTTCTTT. Its protein is CASSYSGGETEAFF.

This clone was seen a handful of times. This chain connects TRBV7-2 to TRBJ2-7; possibly TRBD1 for D (5 bases). In germline, CDR1 is SGHTA, CDR2 FQGNSA. The CDR3 covers 14 residues. Trimming left V 4 bases short and J 2 bases short, with 12 bases between. CDR3 region: CASSSHQGTYEQYF. Written as DNA, the CDR3 is TGTGCCAGCAGCTCGCATCAGGGTACCTACGAGCAGTACTTC.